The 21 T cell receptor beta chains below all came from one sample that was sequenced in a study of blood T cell repertoires in COVID-19. Generated by immunoSEQ multiplex PCR, the TCRdb table keeps only in-frame clones and is missing some. The repertoire holds over 150,000 clones, with roughly 85% as singletons. The sample was PBMCs or T cells enriched from blood (not recorded which). These TCRs come from a woman in her 70s in a cohort exposed to, infected with or recovered from COVID-19 (not recorded which).

The chain combines TRBV6-5 with TRBJ2-7; 8 positions match TRBD1. The CDR3 contains 15 residues. CDR1 and CDR2 from the germline V gene are MNHEY and SVGAGI. V lost 10 bases to trimming and J lost 3 bases; unmatched junction nucleotides: 14. The CDR3 loop is CATTGLGRGHYEQYF. The CDR3 nucleotides are TGTGCCACCACAGGACTGGGCAGGGGGCACTACGAGCAGTACTTC.

This clone was seen once. This chain links TRBV7-2 with TRBJ1-2; D gene unclear. The CDR3 spans 13 residues. The V gene lost 2 bases and the J gene lost 6 bases, with 10 bases spanning the gap. The germline gives CDR1 SGHTA, CDR2 FQGNSA. The chain's CDR3 is CASSLNSFNGYTF. As DNA, the CDR3 is TGTGCCAGCAGCTTAAACAGTTTTAATGGCTACACCTTC.

This CDR3 reads CASRSLDRDQETQYF. For the CDR3, the DNA is TGTGCCAGCAGGTCCCTGGACAGGGACCAAGAGACCCAGTACTTC. The chain recombines TRBV28 with TRBJ2-5, with TRBD1 matching over 8 bases. The CDR3 sequence is 15 residues long. The germline CDR1 and CDR2 sequences are MDHEN and SYDVKM. V lost 6 bases and J lost 0; bases outside the gene matches: 6.

The V and J genes are TRBV19 and TRBJ1-6; D is possibly TRBD1 (5 bases). Trimming stripped 5 bases from V and 8 bases from J, with 13 bases between. CDR1 LNHDA and CDR2 SQIVND come from the germline V gene (reference sequence). The CDR3 totals 14 residues. This CDR3 is CASSPRQGYSPLHF. CDR3 sequence (DNA): TGTGCCAGTAGTCCCCGGCAGGGTTATTCACCCCTCCACTTT.

The chain joins TRBV5-1 to TRBJ2-7, with D maybe TRBD2 (6 bases). The CDR3 is made up of 16 amino acids. CDR1 and CDR2 from the germline V gene are SGHRS and YFSETQ. The ends were cut back, 10 bases at V and 0 bases at J, with 23 bases in the middle. This CDR3 reads CAPKGLIRELSYEQYF. CDR3 coding DNA: TGCGCCCCCAAGGGATTGATCCGGGAGCTCTCCTACGAGCAGTACTTC.

This chain connects TRBV10-3 to TRBJ2-7; TRBD1 matches at 8 bases. V lost 2 bases and J lost 2; bases outside the gene matches: 5. CDR3 length: 15 amino acids. In germline, CDR1 is ENHRY, CDR2 SYGVKD. CDR3 protein: CAISEGDRRTYEQYF. The CDR3 nucleotides read TGTGCCATCAGTGAGGGGGACAGGAGAACCTACGAGCAGTACTTC.

The chain recombines TRBV5-1 with TRBJ2-1; 12 nucleotides line up with TRBD2. The V segment lost 1 base and the J segment 9 bases; nucleotides outside the gene matches: 2. The germline V gene has CDR1 SGHRS and CDR2 YFSETQ. CDR3 length: 14 residues. The CDR3 DNA is TGCGCCAGCAGCTTGCCGGGACTAGCGGGTGAGCAGTTCTTC. It translates to CASSLPGLAGEQFF.

The chain employs TRBV19 and TRBJ2-3; a weak D match, TRBD2 (5 bases). Between the trimmed V and J ends, which lost 8 bases and 2 bases, there was a span of 17 bases. There are 15 residues in the CDR3. CDR1 and CDR2 from the germline V gene are LNHDA and SQIVND (reference sequence). The CDR3 sequence is CASQPRRAPTDTQYF. CDR3 DNA sequence: TGTGCCAGTCAACCTAGGCGGGCTCCCACAGATACGCAGTATTTT.

This clone was seen a handful of times. The V gene is TRBV3-1 (or the pseudogene TRBV3-2), the J gene TRBJ1-1; no firm D call. V was pared by 5 bases and J by 6 bases, with 19 bases between. This CDR3 spans 15 amino acids. The V gene's germline CDR1 is LGHDT and CDR2 YNNKEL (reference sequence). CDR3 amino acids: CASSSSGGFIAEAFF. Here the CDR3 DNA reads TGTGCCAGCAGCTCATCGGGAGGTTTCATCGCTGAAGCTTTCTTT.

The chain recombines TRBV28 with TRBJ2-1; D may be TRBD2 (5 bases). Germline V gene sequence: CDR1 MDHEN, CDR2 SYDVKM. Trimming removed 1 base at V and 5 bases at J, with 18 bases between. The CDR3 loop spans 17 amino acids. The CDR3 bases are TGTGCCAGCAGTTTATTCTTGGTAAGCGGTGTCCACAATGAGCAGTTCTTC. Translating gives CASSLFLVSGVHNEQFF.

J is TRBJ2-7 and V is TRBV2; the D gene is possibly TRBD1 (5 bases). The CDR3 is made up of 15 amino acids. Germline V gene lookup returns CDR1 SNHLY and CDR2 FYNNEI. Trimming cost V 5 bases and J 7 bases, with 21 bases left between them. CDR3 amino acids: CASSFGWQGSKEQYF. For the CDR3, the DNA is TGTGCCAGCAGTTTTGGGTGGCAGGGAAGTAAGGAGCAGTACTTC.

About this clone itself: The same CDR3 also results from other DNA sequences found in this sample. This chain uses TRBV15 with TRBJ1-2; D gene uncertain. Germline values: CDR1 LNHNV, CDR2 YYDKDF (reference sequence). Trimming pared 0 bases from V and 4 bases from J, leaving 3 bases between. The CDR3 is made up of 12 amino acids. This chain's CDR3 is CATSRDSYGYTF. CDR3 bases: TGTGCCACCAGCAGAGATAGCTATGGCTACACCTTC. Full variable domain (rest looked up from reference TRBV15 and TRBJ1-2): DAMVIQNPRYQVTQFGKPVTLSCSQTLNHNVMYWYQQKSSQAPKLLFHYYDKDFNNEADTPDNFQSRRPNTSFCFLDIRSPGLGDTAMYLCATSRDSYGYTFGSGTRLTVV.

The chain is built from TRBV7-2 and TRBJ2-7; D possibly corresponds to TRBD1 (6 bases). Deletions cut 1 base from V and 3 bases from J, with 10 bases between. Germline CDR1 reads SGHTA; CDR2 reads FQGNSA. The CDR3 consists of 14 residues. The CDR3: CASSLGGQYYEQYF. The CDR3 coding sequence is TGTGCCAGCAGCTTAGGTGGACAGTACTACGAGCAGTACTTC.

The CDR3 region has the DNA TGTGCCAGCAAGACTAGCGGGTCCTACGAGCAGTACTTC. Translating it yields CASKTSGSYEQYF. The chain couples TRBV12-3 or TRBV12-4 to TRBJ2-7; 10 nucleotides line up with TRBD2. With 7 bases clipped from V and 1 base from J, the junction kept 1 base outside the gene matches. The length of the CDR3 is 13 residues.

This sequence joins TRBV6-5 and TRBJ1-6; 8 nucleotides match TRBD1. The germline V gene encodes CDR1 MNHEY and CDR2 SVGAGI. The trim removed 2 bases at V and 8 bases at J, leaving 5 bases unmatched. This CDR3 has 15 residues. CDR3 amino acids: CASSYGDRPHSPLHF. CDR3 nucleotide sequence: TGTGCCAGCAGTTACGGGGACAGGCCCCATTCACCCCTCCACTTT.

The chain recombines TRBV5-6 with TRBJ2-6; D not resolved. The CDR3 sequence is 16 residues long. The V end was cut by 0 bases, the J end by 0 bases, with 7 bases between. Germline loops: CDR1 SGHDT, CDR2 YYEEEE. The CDR3 here is CASSLGGSSGANVLTF. The CDR3 DNA follows: TGTGCCAGCAGCTTGGGCGGTAGCTCTGGGGCCAACGTCCTGACTTTC.

This chain links TRBV7-8 with TRBJ1-3; tentative D call: TRBD1 (5 bases). Looked up from germline, CDR1 is SGHVS and CDR2 is FQNEAQ. The germline V and J ends were trimmed by 0 bases and 4 bases, with 10 bases remaining between them. This CDR3 is built from 15 residues. This CDR3 is CASSLAQGRGNTIYF. CDR3 coding DNA: TGTGCCAGCAGCTTAGCGCAGGGAAGGGGAAACACCATATATTTT. Full variable domain (missing parts from reference TRBV7-8 and TRBJ1-3): GAGVSQSPRYKVAKRGQDVALRCDPISGHVSLFWYQQALGQGPEFLTYFQNEAQLDKSGLPSDRFFAERPEGSVSTLKIQRTQQEDSAVYLCASSLAQGRGNTIYFGEGSWLTVV.

The rearrangement joins TRBV30 to TRBJ2-3; maybe TRBD2 (6 bases). The V gene's germline CDR1 is GTSNPN and CDR2 SVGIG (reference sequence). V lost 2 bases and J lost 4, with 19 bases in between. The CDR3 contains 16 residues. The CDR3 sequence: CAWSPGLLYKADTQYF. DNA of the CDR3: TGTGCCTGGAGTCCGGGACTTCTCTATAAGGCAGATACGCAGTATTTT.

V is TRBV6-5 and J is TRBJ2-2; the match to TRBD2 covers 7 bases. CDR1 and CDR2 from the germline V gene are MNHEY and SVGAGI. Trimming at V came to 7 bases and at J to 5 bases, leaving 7 bases not matched to a gene. The CDR3 loop spans 14 amino acids. The CDR3 sequence: CASTDFGGTGELFF. CDR3 nucleotide sequence: TGTGCCAGCACCGACTTCGGGGGGACCGGGGAGCTGTTTTTT.

The chain uses TRBV10-3 and TRBJ2-5, with a tentative D call TRBD2 (7 bases). Germline V gives CDR1 ENHRY, CDR2 SYGVKD. With 2 bases removed from V and 1 base from J, the gap between germline ends came to 11 bases. The CDR3 covers 15 residues. CDR3 sequence reads: CAISEKGGGQETQYF. The CDR3 coding sequence is TGTGCCATCAGTGAGAAAGGGGGGGGCCAAGAGACCCAGTACTTC.

This rearrangement joins TRBV27 to TRBJ1-5; 9 bases align to TRBD1. Trimming cost V 6 bases and J 5 bases; bases outside gene matches: 5. CDR1 MNHEY and CDR2 SMNVEV come from the germline V gene (reference sequence). The CDR3 has 14 residues. The CDR3 sequence is CASRGQGGHQPQHF. DNA for the CDR3: TGTGCCAGCAGGGGACAGGGAGGGCATCAGCCCCAGCATTTT.